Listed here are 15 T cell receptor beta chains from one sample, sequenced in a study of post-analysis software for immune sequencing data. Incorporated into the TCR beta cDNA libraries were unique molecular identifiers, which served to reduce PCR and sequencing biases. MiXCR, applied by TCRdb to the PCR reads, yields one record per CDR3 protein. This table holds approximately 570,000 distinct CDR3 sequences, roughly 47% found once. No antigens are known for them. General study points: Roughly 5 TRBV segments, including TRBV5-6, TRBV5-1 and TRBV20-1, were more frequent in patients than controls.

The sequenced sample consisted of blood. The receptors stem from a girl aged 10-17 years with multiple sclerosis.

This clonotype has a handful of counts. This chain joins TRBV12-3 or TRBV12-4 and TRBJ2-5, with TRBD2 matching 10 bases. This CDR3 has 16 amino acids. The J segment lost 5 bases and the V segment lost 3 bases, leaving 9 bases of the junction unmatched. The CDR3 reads CASSFFLAGGPETQYF. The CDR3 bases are TGTGCCAGCAGTTTCTTCTTAGCGGGGGGCCCCGAGACCCAGTACTTC.

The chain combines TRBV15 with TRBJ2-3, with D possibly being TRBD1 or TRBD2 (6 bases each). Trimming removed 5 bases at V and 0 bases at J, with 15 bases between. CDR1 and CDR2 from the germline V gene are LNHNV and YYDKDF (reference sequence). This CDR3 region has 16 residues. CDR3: CATSPRGVFSTDTQYF. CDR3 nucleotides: TGTGCCACCAGCCCTAGGGGGGTCTTTAGCACAGATACGCAGTATTTT.

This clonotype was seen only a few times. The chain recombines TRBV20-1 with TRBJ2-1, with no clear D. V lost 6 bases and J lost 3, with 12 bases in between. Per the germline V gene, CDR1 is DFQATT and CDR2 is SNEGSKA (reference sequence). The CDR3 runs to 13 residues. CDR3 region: CSAVGRSYNEQFF. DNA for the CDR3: TGCAGTGCAGTGGGCCGGAGCTACAATGAGCAGTTCTTC.

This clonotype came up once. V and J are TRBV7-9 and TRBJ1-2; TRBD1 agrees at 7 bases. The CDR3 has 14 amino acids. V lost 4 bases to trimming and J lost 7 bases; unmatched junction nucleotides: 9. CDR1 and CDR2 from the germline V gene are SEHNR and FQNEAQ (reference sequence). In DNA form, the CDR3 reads TGTGCCAGCAGCTACACAGGGGTGAAGGGTGGCTACACCTTC. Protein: CASSYTGVKGGYTF.

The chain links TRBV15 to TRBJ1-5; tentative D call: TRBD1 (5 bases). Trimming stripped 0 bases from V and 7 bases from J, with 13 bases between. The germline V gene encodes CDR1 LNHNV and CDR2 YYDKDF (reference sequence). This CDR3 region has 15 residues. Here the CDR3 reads CATSRDRSGNQPQHF. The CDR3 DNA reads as TGTGCCACCAGCAGAGATCGATCAGGGAACCAGCCCCAGCATTTT.

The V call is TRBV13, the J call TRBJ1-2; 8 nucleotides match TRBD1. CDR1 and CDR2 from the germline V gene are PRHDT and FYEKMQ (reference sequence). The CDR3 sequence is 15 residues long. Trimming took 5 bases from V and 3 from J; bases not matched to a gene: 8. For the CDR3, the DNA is TGTGCCAGCAGCCCAGGACAGGGACCCCACTATGGCTACACCTTC. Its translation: CASSPGQGPHYGYTF.

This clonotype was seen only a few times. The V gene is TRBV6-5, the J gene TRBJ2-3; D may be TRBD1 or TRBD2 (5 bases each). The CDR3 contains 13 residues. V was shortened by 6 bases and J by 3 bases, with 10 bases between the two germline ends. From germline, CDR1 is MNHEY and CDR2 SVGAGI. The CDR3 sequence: CASREGFTDTQYF. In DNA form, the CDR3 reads TGTGCCAGCAGAGAGGGGTTTACAGATACGCAGTATTTT.

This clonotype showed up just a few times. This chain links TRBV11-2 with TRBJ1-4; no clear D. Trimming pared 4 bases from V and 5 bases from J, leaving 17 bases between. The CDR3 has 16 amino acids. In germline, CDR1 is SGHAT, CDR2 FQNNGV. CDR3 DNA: TGTGCCAGCAGCTCCCGGGGAGAGGGCCACAATGAAAAACTGTTTTTT. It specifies CASSSRGEGHNEKLFF.

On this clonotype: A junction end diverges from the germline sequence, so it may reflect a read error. In DNA, the CDR3 is TGTGCTAGCAGCCGGGGGGTCCAAGTCTACAATGAGCAGTTCTTC. Protein: CASSRGVQVYNEQFF. This sequence joins TRBV7-7 and TRBJ2-1; 7 nucleotides agree with TRBD2. The CDR3 sequence is 15 residues long. Germline lookup yields CDR1 SSHAT and CDR2 FNYEAQ (reference sequence).

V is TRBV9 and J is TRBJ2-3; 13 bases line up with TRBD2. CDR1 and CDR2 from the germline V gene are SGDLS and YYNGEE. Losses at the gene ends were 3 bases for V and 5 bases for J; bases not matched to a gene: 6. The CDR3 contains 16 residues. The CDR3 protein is CASSAQLAGGLDTQYF. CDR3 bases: TGTGCCAGCAGCGCGCAACTAGCGGGGGGGCTAGATACGCAGTATTTT.

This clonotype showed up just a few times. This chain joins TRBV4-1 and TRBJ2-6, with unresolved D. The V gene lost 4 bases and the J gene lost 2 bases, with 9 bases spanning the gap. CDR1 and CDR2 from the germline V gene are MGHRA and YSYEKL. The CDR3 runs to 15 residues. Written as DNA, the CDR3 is TGCGCCAGCAGCCCCCCGAGGCCTGGGGCCAACGTCCTGACTTTC. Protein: CASSPPRPGANVLTF.

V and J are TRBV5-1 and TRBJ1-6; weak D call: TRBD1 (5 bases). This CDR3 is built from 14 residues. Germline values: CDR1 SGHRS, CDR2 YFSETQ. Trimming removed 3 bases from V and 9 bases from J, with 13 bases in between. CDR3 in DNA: TGCGCCAGCAGCTGGGCGAGACAGAGTTCACCCCTCCACTTT. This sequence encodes CASSWARQSSPLHF.

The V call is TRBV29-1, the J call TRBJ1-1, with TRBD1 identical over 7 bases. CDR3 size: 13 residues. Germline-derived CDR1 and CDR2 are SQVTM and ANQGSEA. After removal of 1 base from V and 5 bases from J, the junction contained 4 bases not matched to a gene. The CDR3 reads CSVEGQTGTEAFF. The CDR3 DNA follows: TGCAGCGTTGAAGGCCAGACAGGGACTGAAGCTTTCTTT. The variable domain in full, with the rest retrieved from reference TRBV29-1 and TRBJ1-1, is SAVISQKPSRDICQRGTSLTIQCQVDSQVTMMFWYRQQPGQSLTLIATANQGSEATYESGFVIDKFPISRPNLTFSTLTVSNMSPEDSSIYLCSVEGQTGTEAFFGQGTRLTVV.

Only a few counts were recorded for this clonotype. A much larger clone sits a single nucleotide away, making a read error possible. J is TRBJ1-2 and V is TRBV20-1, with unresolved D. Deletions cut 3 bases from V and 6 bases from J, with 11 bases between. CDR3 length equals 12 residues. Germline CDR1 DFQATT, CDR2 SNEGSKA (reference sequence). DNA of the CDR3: TGCAGTGCTAGTTTGAGGAAGAATGGCTACACCTTC. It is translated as CSASLRKNGYTF.

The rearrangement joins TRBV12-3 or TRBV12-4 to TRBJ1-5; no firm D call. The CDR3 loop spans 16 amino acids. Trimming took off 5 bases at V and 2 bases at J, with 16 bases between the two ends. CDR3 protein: CASSKGTWVGNQPQHF. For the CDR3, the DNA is TGTGCCAGCAGTAAGGGAACCTGGGTCGGCAATCAGCCCCAGCATTTT.